This T cell receptor beta chain was identified during a study of Ad26.COV2.S vaccination and SARS-CoV-2 variants. The table came from immunoSEQ multiplex PCR; TCRdb's copy has only in-frame clones and leaves some out. The table has 350,000 to 450,000 clones, 75% to 90% seen once; the top ten hold approximately 1.9%. The treatment denotes: some 19 received Ad26.COV2.S at low or high dose, single or two shots; about five received placebo; per-sample allocation not given. Sampling was performed 63 days after the first vaccine or placebo injection. The receptor was isolated from a person aged 18-65 years who received the Ad26.COV2.S COVID-19 vaccine or a placebo. Sample: peripheral blood, taken in a trial of Ad26.COV2.S vaccine versus placebo.

DNA of the CDR3: TGCAGCGCAGTATTGAGACAGCATTACAATGAGCAGTTCTTC. Residues: CSAVLRQHYNEQFF. The gene calls are TRBV29-1 and TRBJ2-1, with D perhaps TRBD1 (5 bases). This CDR3 has 14 amino acids. V was shortened by 7 bases and J by 4 bases, with 17 bases between the two germline ends. CDR1 is SQVTM, CDR2 ANQGSEA, per germline.